These 5 T cell receptor beta chains were sequenced from one sample in a study of shared clonotypes between healthy human individuals. Measured with immunoSEQ multiplex PCR; TCRdb has only the in-frame clones, and not every one. The sample includes about 1.5 million clones, approximately 97% seen only once; the top ten take roughly 1.2%. The specimen sequenced was naive CD4+ T cells sorted from blood. Subset in this sample: CD45RA+ positively selected. The receptors were gathered from a man younger than 40 in good health.

About this clone: Other nucleotide sequences in the sample specify the same CDR3. The chain couples TRBV5-1 to TRBJ2-1; D is uncertain. Trimming cost V 0 bases and J 6 bases, with 7 bases left between them. This CDR3 has 13 amino acids. In germline, CDR1 is SGHRS, CDR2 YFSETQ. The CDR3 bases are TGCGCCAGCAGCTTGGGCCCTGGCAATGAGCAGTTCTTC. It encodes CASSLGPGNEQFF.

The rearrangement links TRBV18 to TRBJ2-1; TRBD2 aligns across 8 bases. V dropped 0 bases and J dropped 5; count of bases not matched to a gene: 9. The germline gives CDR1 KGHSH, CDR2 LQKENI. The CDR3 totals 17 residues. The CDR3 here is CASSPPGREVYNNEQFF. For the CDR3, the DNA is TGTGCCAGCTCACCACCGGGGCGGGAGGTATATAACAATGAGCAGTTCTTC.

The gene calls are TRBV6-1 and TRBJ1-2; 10 bases line up with TRBD1. Germline trimming cut 4 bases from V and 6 bases from J; bases unmatched to any gene: 8. The CDR3 runs 15 residues. The germline gives CDR1 MNHNS, CDR2 SASEGT. The CDR3 region is CASSAHRQGADGYTF. The CDR3 DNA reads as TGTGCCAGCAGTGCCCACAGACAGGGGGCGGATGGCTACACCTTC.

A note on this clone: Different DNA sequences within this sample yield the same CDR3. The chain couples TRBV5-4 to TRBJ1-2; D is uncertain. Trimming shortened V by 0 bases and J by 4 bases, and 4 bases separated the two germline ends. CDR1 and CDR2 (germline): SGHNT, YYREEE (reference sequence). The CDR3 runs to 12 residues. This CDR3 reads CASSLDSYGYTF. In DNA form, the CDR3 reads TGTGCCAGCAGCTTGGACAGCTATGGCTACACCTTC.

The chain is built from TRBV6-5 and TRBJ2-7, with 9 bases lining up with TRBD2. The trim removed 7 bases at V and 8 bases at J, leaving 9 bases unmatched. Germline assignment: CDR1 MNHEY and CDR2 SVGAGI. The CDR3 is 13 amino acids. As DNA, the CDR3 is TGTGCCAGCACTTCGCGGGAGGGCCTCCAGCAGTACTTC. Protein: CASTSREGLQQYF.